The present entry profiles one T cell receptor beta chain with its context. The source of the sample is a study of blood T cell repertoires in COVID-19. As for the study in general: T cells, B-cell-depleted T cells, or PBMCs provided the cDNA or gDNA that served as material.

The authors' processing: Reference gene primer amplification gave nucleated cell count estimates. Libraries were prepared by immunoSEQ multiplex PCR; TCRdb keeps only in-frame clonotypes and omits some of them. V and J calls and clone size are those listed in that table; D and trimming were worked out from the DNA. The sample yields under 100,000 clones, around four fifths seen once. The CDR3 has 17 amino acids. Losses at the gene ends were 5 bases for V and 2 bases for J; bases not matched to a gene: 7. CDR1 and CDR2 (germline): KGHDR, SFDVKD. Sequenced: peripheral blood. The chain has TRBV24-1 and TRBJ2-6; 8 bases agree with TRBD2. The receptor was derived from a woman between 65 and 79 years old with active or convalescent COVID-19. The CDR3 loop reads CATSAREGSPGANVLTF. DNA for the CDR3: TGTGCCACCAGTGCCCGGGAGGGGAGTCCTGGGGCCAACGTCCTGACTTTC.